These T cell receptor beta chains were read from a single sample in a study of CDR3 diversity in severe acne. One entry per CDR3 protein results from TCRdb running MiXCR on the PCR reads. The sample yields more than 85,000 distinct CDR3 sequences, around 50% seen once. Sequenced sample: blood. These TCRs come from a male donor with severe acne vulgaris. CDR3s include the opening cysteine and the closing phenylalanine or tryptophan. The D gene is left open where the match is weak. Some rows mark clone size as missing; the rest say once, few, many or name a class of expanded clone.

-,many,15,TRBV28,TRBJ2-5,CASSLSVARRETQYF,TGTGCCAGCAGTTTATCTGTGGCCAGGCGAGAGACCCAGTACTTC
-,medium-sized,14,TRBV2,TRBJ2-1,CASSPRRGSYEQFF,TGTGCCAGCAGCCCTCGGAGGGGTTCGTATGAGCAGTTCTTC
-,many,14,TRBV6-4,TRBJ2-2,CASSDRDNTGELFF,TGTGCCAGCAGTGACCGGGACAACACCGGGGAGCTGTTTTTT
TRBD1,many,14,TRBV15,TRBJ2-7,CATTPGQGWYEQYF,TGTGCCACCACCCCGGGACAGGGTTGGTACGAGCAGTACTTC
-,many,14,TRBV20-1,TRBJ2-7,CSARGIAQPYEQYF,TGCAGTGCTAGAGGAATAGCCCAACCCTACGAGCAGTACTTC
-,-,14,TRBV9,TRBJ2-7,CASSSWGARAEQYF,TGTGCCAGCAGCTCGTGGGGGGCCAGGGCCGAGCAGTACTTC
TRBD1,-,13,TRBV11-1,TRBJ2-2,CASSKQGAGELFF,TGTGCCAGCAGCAAGCAGGGGGCCGGGGAGCTGTTTTTT
-,many,13,TRBV19,TRBJ1-4,CASKGRTNEKLFF,TGTGCCAGTAAGGGCAGAACTAATGAAAAACTGTTTTTT
-,-,13,TRBV13,TRBJ1-2,CASSSTGRDGYTF,TGTGCCAGCAGCTCCACAGGGCGGGACGGCTACACCTTC
-,-,16,TRBV5-1,TRBJ2-1,CASSLDTSKSYNEQFF,TGCGCCAGCAGCTTGGATACTAGCAAGTCCTACAATGAGCAGTTCTTC
-,few,17,TRBV5-8,TRBJ1-1,CASSLYGTGVGHTEAFF,TGTGCCAGCAGCTTATATGGAACGGGTGTGGGGCACACTGAAGCTTTCTTT
-,-,12,TRBV11-2,TRBJ2-7,CASSEGGHEQYF,TGTGCCAGCTCAGAGGGGGGGCACGAGCAGTACTTC
-,-,14,TRBV7-9,TRBJ1-1,CASSPGTANTEAFF,TGTGCCAGCAGTCCCGGGACGGCGAACACTGAAGCTTTCTTT
TRBD2,-,17,TRBV7-9,TRBJ2-1,CASSPGLAGGRYNEQFF,TGTGCCAGCAGTCCGGGACTAGCGGGAGGGCGTTACAATGAGCAGTTCTTC
-,many,16,TRBV7-2,TRBJ2-1,CASSLRGVSGYNEQFF,TGTGCCAGCAGCTTAAGGGGGGTTAGCGGGTACAATGAGCAGTTCTTC
-,-,9,TRBV10-3,TRBJ1-1,CASSLRTFF,TGTGCCAGCAGTTTAAGGACTTTCTTT
TRBD1,-,14,TRBV5-6,TRBJ2-5,CASSFETGAETQYF,TGTGCCAGCAGCTTTGAGACAGGGGCCGAGACCCAGTACTTC
-,-,13,TRBV5-5,TRBJ1-1,CASSFTGSTEAFF,TGTGCCAGCAGCTTCACAGGGAGTACTGAAGCTTTCTTT
-,once,18,TRBV6-1,TRBJ2-6,CASSGQSPPHSGANVLTF,TGTGCCAGCAGTGGACAGTCCCCGCCCCACTCTGGGGCCAACGTCCTGACTTTC
-,many,13,TRBV20-1,TRBJ1-4,CSASRATNEKLFF,TGCAGTGCTAGCAGAGCAACTAATGAAAAACTGTTTTTT
-,-,11,TRBV29-1,TRBJ2-3,CSVEREDTQYF,TGCAGCGTTGAGAGGGAAGATACGCAGTATTTT
TRBD2,medium-sized,15,TRBV6-5,TRBJ2-7,CASSQTAGGPYEQYF,TGTGCCAGCAGTCAAACAGCGGGAGGGCCCTACGAGCAGTACTTC
TRBD2,medium-sized,16,TRBV6-1,TRBJ2-7,CASRGTSGRDTYEQYF,TGTGCCAGCAGAGGGACTAGCGGGAGGGATACCTACGAGCAGTACTTC
TRBD2,medium-sized,16,TRBV15,TRBJ2-5,CATSSGRGGGVETQYF,TGTGCCACCAGCAGTGGTCGGGGGGGCGGCGTGGAGACCCAGTACTTC
TRBD2,many,19,TRBV5-1,TRBJ2-7,CASNKGLAGKMALTYEQYF,TGCGCCAGCAATAAAGGACTAGCGGGAAAAATGGCTCTTACCTACGAGCAGTACTTC
-,medium-sized,15,TRBV20-1,TRBJ1-5,CSARDWAYSNQPQHF,TGCAGTGCTAGAGATTGGGCTTATAGCAATCAGCCCCAGCATTTT
-,-,12,TRBV7-9,TRBJ2-3,CASSLAADTQYF,TGTGCCAGCAGCTTAGCTGCAGATACGCAGTATTTT
-,-,15,TRBV15,TRBJ2-7,CATSRKAGSSYEQYF,TGTGCCACCAGCAGGAAGGCAGGGTCATCCTACGAGCAGTACTTC
TRBD1,many,15,TRBV10-1,TRBJ2-2,CASSEDRGRFGELFF,TGCGCCAGCAGTGAGGACAGGGGGAGGTTTGGGGAGCTGTTTTTT
-,-,13,TRBV25-1,TRBJ1-6,CASSRGGISPLHF,TGTGCCAGCAGCCGAGGGGGGATTTCACCCCTCCACTTT
TRBD1,-,14,TRBV20-1,TRBJ1-1,CSATAGGRVTEAFF,TGTAGTGCTACGGCAGGGGGCAGGGTTACTGAAGCTTTCTTT
TRBD2,-,13,TRBV15,TRBJ2-1,CATSRDAGETQFF,TGTGCCACCAGTCGGGACGCGGGGGAGACCCAGTTCTTC
TRBD1,many,16,TRBV20-1,TRBJ1-5,CSAREHRGNSNQPQHF,TGCAGTGCTAGAGAACACAGGGGGAATAGCAATCAGCCCCAGCATTTT
-,-,13,TRBV24-1,TRBJ1-5,CATSEGGNQPQHF,TGTGCCACCAGTGAGGGGGGCAATCAGCCCCAGCATTTT
TRBD2,-,18,TRBV4-1,TRBJ2-3,CASSLSLGGREMTDTQYF,TGCGCCAGCAGCCTTTCTTTGGGCGGGCGGGAGATGACAGATACGCAGTATTTT
-,few,16,TRBV3-2,TRBJ2-7,CASTLGTSGSLYEQYF,TGTGCCAGCACCCTAGGGACTAGCGGGAGCCTTTACGAGCAGTACTTC
-,few,14,TRBV6-5,TRBJ1-4,CASRADWGGEKLFF,TGTGCCAGCAGAGCGGACTGGGGGGGCGAAAAACTGTTTTTT
-,many,15,TRBV9,TRBJ2-7,CASSPTTGRSAEQYF,TGTGCCAGCAGCCCAACCACAGGGAGAAGCGCCGAGCAGTACTTC
TRBD1,few,13,TRBV29-1,TRBJ1-4,CSVVGQGNEKLFF,TGCAGCGTTGTGGGACAGGGTAATGAAAAACTGTTTTTT
-,many,12,TRBV28,TRBJ1-6,CASRPDNSPLHF,TGTGCCAGCAGACCCGATAATTCACCCCTCCACTTT
-,-,15,TRBV7-9,TRBJ2-2,CASSSEGQETRKMFF,TGCGCCAGCAGCTCGGAGGGCCAGGAGACCCGGAAGATGTTTTTT
-,-,11,TRBV15,TRBJ1-1,CATSREGKVFF,TGTGCCACCAGCAGAGAGGGCAAAGTTTTCTTT
-,-,15,TRBV11-1,TRBJ2-7,CASGTRTGRTYEQYF,TGTGCCAGTGGTACCCGAACGGGCAGGACCTACGAGCAGTACTTC
-,-,14,TRBV13,TRBJ1-5,CASSLGGGSQPQHF,TGTGCCAGCAGCTTAGGGGGAGGGAGCCAGCCCCAGCATTTT
-,-,15,TRBV11-2,TRBJ2-5,CASSLLATSQETQYF,TGTGCCAGCAGCTTACTAGCGACCAGCCAAGAGACCCAGTACTTC
TRBD1,few,15,TRBV10-2,TRBJ1-5,CASRVGQGINQPQHF,TGCGCCAGCAGAGTGGGACAGGGGATCAATCAGCCCCAGCATTTT
-,many,11,TRBV2,TRBJ2-7,CASDRAYEQYF,TGTGCCAGCGACAGAGCCTACGAGCAGTACTTC
-,many,14,TRBV7-2,TRBJ1-2,CASSLGVRGSGYTF,TGTGCCAGCAGCTTAGGGGTTCGGGGTTCTGGCTACACCTTC
TRBD2,-,15,TRBV20-1,TRBJ2-7,CSARPQREGPYEQYF,TGCAGTGCTAGACCGCAGCGGGAGGGCCCCTACGAGCAGTACTTC
TRBD2,-,16,TRBV7-9,TRBJ2-3,CASSPPTSGRGDTQYF,TGTGCCAGCAGCCCGCCGACTAGCGGGAGGGGAGATACGCAGTATTTT
TRBD1,many,18,TRBV28,TRBJ2-6,CASSLLGQGAFGANVLTF,TGTGCCAGCAGTTTATTGGGACAGGGGGCTTTTGGGGCCAACGTCCTGACTTTC
-,-,16,TRBV28,TRBJ2-6,CASSLVSGAGANVLTF,TGTGCCAGCAGTTTGGTCTCCGGCGCTGGGGCCAACGTCCTGACTTTC
TRBD2,many,16,TRBV7-3,TRBJ2-4,CASSSGLGRGKNIQYF,TGTGCCAGCAGCTCTGGACTGGGGAGGGGCAAAAACATTCAGTACTTC
TRBD2,few,16,TRBV9,TRBJ2-2,CASSGLSGSYPGELFF,TGTGCCAGCAGCGGGCTGAGCGGGAGTTATCCCGGGGAGCTGTTTTTT
TRBD1,-,12,TRBV12-5,TRBJ1-2,CASTKTGDGYTF,TGTGCCAGCACTAAGACAGGGGATGGCTACACCTTC